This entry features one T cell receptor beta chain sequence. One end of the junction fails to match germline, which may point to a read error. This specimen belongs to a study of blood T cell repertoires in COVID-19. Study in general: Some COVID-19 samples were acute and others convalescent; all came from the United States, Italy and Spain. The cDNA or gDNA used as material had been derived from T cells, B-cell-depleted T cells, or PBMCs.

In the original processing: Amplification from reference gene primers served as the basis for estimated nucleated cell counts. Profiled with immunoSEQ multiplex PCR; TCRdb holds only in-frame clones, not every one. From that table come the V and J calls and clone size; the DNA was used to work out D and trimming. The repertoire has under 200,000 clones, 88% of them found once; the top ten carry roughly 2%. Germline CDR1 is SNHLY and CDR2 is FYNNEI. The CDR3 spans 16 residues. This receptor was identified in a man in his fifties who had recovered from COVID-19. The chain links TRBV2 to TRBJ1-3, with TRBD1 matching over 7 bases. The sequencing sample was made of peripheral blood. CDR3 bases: TGTGCCAGCAGTGATAGTCAGGACAGGCTTGGATACACCATATATTTT. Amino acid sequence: CASSDSQDRLGYTIYF.